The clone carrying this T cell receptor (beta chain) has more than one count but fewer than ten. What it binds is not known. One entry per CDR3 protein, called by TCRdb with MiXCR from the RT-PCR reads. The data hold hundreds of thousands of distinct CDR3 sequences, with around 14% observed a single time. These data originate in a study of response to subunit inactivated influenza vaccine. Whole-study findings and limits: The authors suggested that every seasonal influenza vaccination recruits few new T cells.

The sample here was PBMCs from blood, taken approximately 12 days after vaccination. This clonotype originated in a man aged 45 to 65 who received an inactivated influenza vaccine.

CDR3 nucleotides: TGCGCCAGCAGACTAGCGGGGACCAGCTCCTACAATGAGCAGTTCTTC. Its translation is CASRLAGTSSYNEQFF. The chain has TRBV5-1 and TRBJ2-1; 10 nucleotides line up with TRBD2. The CDR3 runs 16 residues. Per germline, CDR1 SGHRS and CDR2 YFSETQ. V lost 5 bases and J lost 0; bases outside the gene matches: 5.